These 17 T cell receptor beta chains were all obtained from the same sample, sequenced in a study of OX40 agonist ivuxolimab in advanced cancers. Repertoires were generated with immunoSEQ multiplex PCR, while TCRdb's copy carries only in-frame clones and drops some. In the table there are about 71,000 clones, 80% to 85% of which are singletons. This material consisted of CD4+ or CD8+ T cells sorted from blood, taken in a trial of the OX40 agonist ivuxolimab. These receptors all stem from an adult with an advanced solid tumor such as melanoma, head and neck, liver or kidney cancer.

The genes are TRBV6-1 and TRBJ1-2; D is ambiguous. Germline V gives CDR1 MNHNS, CDR2 SASEGT. Trimming took off 4 bases at V and 3 bases at J, with 6 bases between the two ends. The CDR3 loop spans 12 amino acids. The CDR3 DNA sequence: TGTGCCAGCAGTGTATCAGACTATGGCTACACCTTC. Its translation: CASSVSDYGYTF.

To note about this clone: The sample carries other DNA sequences with the same CDR3. The rearrangement links TRBV18 to TRBJ2-3, with 7 bases matching TRBD2. The V segment lost 0 bases and the J segment 0 bases; nucleotides outside the gene matches: 0. This CDR3 contains 15 residues. From germline, CDR1 is KGHSH and CDR2 LQKENI. In DNA form, the CDR3 reads TGTGCCAGCTCACCACCCGGGAGGAGCACAGATACGCAGTATTTT. This gives the protein CASSPPGRSTDTQYF. Combining the CDR3 with reference TRBV18 and TRBJ2-3 gives the whole variable domain NAGVMQNPRHLVRRRGQEARLRCSPMKGHSHVYWYRQLPEEGLKFMVYLQKENIIDESGMPKERFSAEFPKEGPSILRIQQVVRGDSAAYFCASSPPGRSTDTQYFGPGTRLTVL.

J is TRBJ2-7 and V is TRBV9; tentative D call: TRBD2 (6 bases). From germline, CDR1 is SGDLS and CDR2 YYNGEE. Trimming took off 3 bases at V and 2 bases at J, with 12 bases between the two ends. CDR3 size: 14 residues. CDR3 residues: CASSAGTSTYEQYF. The CDR3 nucleotides are TGTGCCAGCAGCGCCGGGACTTCTACCTACGAGCAGTACTTC.

The chain carries TRBV7-9 and TRBJ2-7; D possibly corresponds to TRBD1 (7 bases). Deletions cut 3 bases from V and 4 bases from J, with 16 bases between. CDR3 length: 15 residues. CDR1 SEHNR and CDR2 FQNEAQ come from the germline V gene (reference sequence). As DNA, the CDR3 is TGTGCCAGCAGCTTGGAGGGACAGACGTTTTACGAGCAGTACTTC. It encodes CASSLEGQTFYEQYF.

The chain links TRBV7-6 to TRBJ1-1; no reliable D call. V dropped 4 bases and J dropped 1 base, with 7 bases sitting between them. Germline V lookup: CDR1 SGHVS, CDR2 FNYEAQ. This CDR3 has 13 residues. The CDR3 protein is CASSSDTNTEAFF. In DNA form, the CDR3 reads TGTGCCAGCAGCTCAGATACGAACACTGAAGCTTTCTTT.

The chain links TRBV5-3 to TRBJ2-3; the match to TRBD2 covers 8 bases. TRBV5-3 has ORF status, its function being uncertain. The CDR3 has 18 amino acids. With V trimmed by 2 bases and J by 0 bases, 11 bases remained unmatched. The CDR3 region is CARSLLGLEVKSTDTQYF. The CDR3 nucleotides are TGTGCCAGAAGCTTACTGGGACTAGAAGTCAAAAGCACAGATACGCAGTATTTT.

The J gene is TRBJ1-2, the V gene TRBV13; D call uncertain. Trimming pared 5 bases from V and 4 bases from J, leaving 8 bases between. Per germline, CDR1 PRHDT and CDR2 FYEKMQ (reference sequence). There are 12 residues in the CDR3. The CDR3 here is CASSLNAYGYTF. CDR3 bases: TGTGCCAGCAGCCTAAACGCCTATGGCTACACCTTC. Supplemented by reference TRBV13 and TRBJ1-2, the full variable domain reads AAGVIQSPRHLIKEKRETATLKCYPIPRHDTVYWYQQGPGQDPQFLISFYEKMQSDKGSIPDRFSAQQFSDYHSELNMSSLELGDSALYFCASSLNAYGYTFGSGTRLTVV.

The chain links TRBV5-4 to TRBJ1-1; D unclear. From germline, CDR1 is SGHNT and CDR2 YYREEE (reference sequence). CDR3 length: 16 amino acids. Trimming cost V 0 bases and J 2 bases, with 14 bases left between them. The chain's CDR3 is CASSLDLMTENTEAFF. Written as DNA, the CDR3 is TGTGCCAGCAGCTTGGACCTGATGACCGAAAACACTGAAGCTTTCTTT.

V usage is TRBV30 and J usage is TRBJ2-1, with 14 bases that match TRBD2. Trimming took 1 base from V and 8 from J; bases not matched to a gene: 4. The CDR3 runs 15 residues. The V gene's germline CDR1 is GTSNPN and CDR2 SVGIG (reference sequence). CDR3 nucleotide sequence: TGTGCCTGGAGTGGGAAGGGACTAGCGGGAGATGAGCAGTTCTTC. Residues: CAWSGKGLAGDEQFF.

Only one count was recorded for this clone. V gene TRBV30 combines with J gene TRBJ2-5; D ambiguous. CDR3 size: 12 residues. Germline CDR1 is GTSNPN and CDR2 is SVGIG (reference sequence). V was clipped by 2 bases and J by 4 bases, with 8 bases between them. The CDR3 reads CAWSLARETQYF. In DNA form, the CDR3 reads TGTGCCTGGAGTCTCGCTCGAGAGACCCAGTACTTC.

The chain is built from TRBV19 and TRBJ1-1; TRBD1 might be the D (6 bases). Trimming took off 3 bases at V and 8 bases at J, with 10 bases between the two ends. Germline-derived CDR1 and CDR2 are LNHDA and SQIVND (reference sequence). The CDR3 consists of 12 residues. The CDR3 sequence: CASSIRQGEAFF. For the CDR3, the DNA is TGTGCCAGTAGTATCAGGCAGGGGGAAGCTTTCTTT.

This chain connects TRBV30 to TRBJ2-5; D ambiguous. The DNA end is a closer match to TRBJ2-7, so the J assignment may be wrong. Germline V gives CDR1 GTSNPN, CDR2 SVGIG (reference sequence). CDR3 size: 14 residues. The chain's CDR3 is CAWSVLSNSYEQYF. CDR3 bases: TGTGCCTGGAGTGTACTCTCTAACTCGTACGAGCAGTACTTC.

There are a few counts of this clone. This chain connects TRBV2 to TRBJ2-2; 7 nucleotides agree with TRBD1. This CDR3 spans 14 amino acids. CDR1 is SNHLY, CDR2 FYNNEI, per germline. With 8 bases clipped from V and 0 bases from J, the junction kept 3 bases outside the gene matches. CDR3 protein: CASSGQANTGELFF. CDR3 nucleotides: TGTGCCAGCTCTGGACAGGCGAACACCGGGGAGCTGTTTTTT.

The chain is built from TRBV9 and TRBJ2-3; D is perhaps TRBD1 or TRBD2 (5 bases each). Germline V gives CDR1 SGDLS, CDR2 YYNGEE. V gave up 2 bases and J gave up 4 bases, with 8 bases separating them. The CDR3 has 13 amino acids. The CDR3 DNA reads as TGTGCCAGCAGCGTCGGGACCGCAGATACGCAGTATTTT. It yields the protein CASSVGTADTQYF.

The chain employs TRBV12-5 and TRBJ1-3; D gene unclear. Between the trimmed V and J ends, which lost 6 bases and 1 base, there was a span of 10 bases. Germline assignment: CDR1 LGHNT and CDR2 FRNRAP. The CDR3 covers 14 residues. The CDR3 sequence: CASGLQLSGNTIYF. Here the CDR3 DNA reads TGTGCTAGTGGCCTTCAGCTGTCTGGAAACACCATATATTTT.

By proportion, this clone is medium-sized. V gene TRBV27 combines with J gene TRBJ1-6; D gene unclear. CDR3 size: 18 residues. The germline V and J ends were trimmed by 2 bases and 0 bases, with 14 bases remaining between them. Germline V gene sequence: CDR1 MNHEY, CDR2 SMNVEV (reference sequence). CDR3 protein: CASSLGLSKSSYNSPLHF. The CDR3 DNA reads as TGTGCCAGCAGTTTAGGTCTGTCAAAGAGCTCCTATAATTCACCCCTCCACTTT.

The CDR3 DNA is TGTGCCAGCAGCCCAAGCTTGAACACCGGGGAGCTGTTTTTT. This sequence encodes CASSPSLNTGELFF. The chain carries TRBV7-9 and TRBJ2-2; D not resolved. Trimming took off 5 bases at V and 1 base at J, with 8 bases between the two ends. The CDR3 has 14 residues. Germline loops: CDR1 SEHNR, CDR2 FQNEAQ (reference sequence).